A single sample is the source of the 17 T cell receptor beta chains below, sequenced in a study of T cell repertoires in breast cancer. Primers covering all TCR V genes were used in emulsion RT-PCR on CD8+ T cells. During the second nested PCR, blocking oligonucleotides suppressed genes that were not paired. One entry per CDR3 protein results from TCRdb running MiXCR on the emulsion pairing reads. The sample has tens of thousands of distinct CDR3 sequences, 45% seen once; the top ten hold approximately 60%. Sequencing was carried out using CD8+ T cells. The receptors were sampled from a pool of human donors with breast cancer or a healthy control (not recorded which).

This clonotype was counted ten times or more. The V call is TRBV20-1, the J call TRBJ1-2; TRBD1 agrees at 8 bases. The CDR3 covers 13 residues. CDR1 and CDR2 (germline): DFQATT, SNEGSKA (reference sequence). J was trimmed by 8 bases and V by 1 base; bases with no gene match: 6. CDR3 DNA sequence: TGCAGTGCTAGAGCGGACAGGGTAATCGGCTACACCTTC. This translates into CSARADRVIGYTF.

This sequence joins TRBV7-2 and TRBJ1-6, with 8 bases identical to TRBD1. This CDR3 is 15 amino acids long. CDR1 and CDR2 (germline): SGHTA, FQGNSA. J gave up 8 bases and V 5 bases, and 8 bases lay outside the gene matches. For the CDR3, the DNA is TGTGCCAGCAGCCCTACCGGGACAGGATATTCACCCCTCCACTTT. Encoded protein: CASSPTGTGYSPLHF.

This clonotype was found many times. This chain joins TRBV20-1 and TRBJ1-2; 8 bases agree with TRBD1. Germline V lookup: CDR1 DFQATT, CDR2 SNEGSKA (reference sequence). The junction had 20 bases not matched to a gene; V was cut back by 3 bases and J by 8 bases. The CDR3 totals 17 residues. The CDR3 DNA is TGCAGTGCTAGTGTCAACTCGGGACAGGCGGGTGAATGGGGCTACACCTTC. This codes for CSASVNSGQAGEWGYTF.

This clonotype was counted between two and nine times. The gene calls are TRBV27 and TRBJ1-1, with D uncertain. The V gene's germline CDR1 is MNHEY and CDR2 SMNVEV (reference sequence). The CDR3 is 13 amino acids. V lost 3 bases and J lost 5, with 10 bases in between. This CDR3 reads CASSFVGGTEAFF. Written as DNA, the CDR3 is TGTGCCAGCAGTTTCGTTGGTGGTACTGAAGCTTTCTTT.

The CDR3 coding sequence is TGCAGTGCCCCGGTGGGGGAGGGTTCCTATAATTCACCCCTCCACTTT. The encoded protein is CSAPVGEGSYNSPLHF. V usage is TRBV20-1 and J usage is TRBJ1-6, with D possibly TRBD1 on 5 matching bases. Germline lookup yields CDR1 DFQATT and CDR2 SNEGSKA (reference sequence). The CDR3 sequence is 16 residues long. Trimming shortened V by 6 bases and J by 1 base, and 16 bases separated the two germline ends.

V usage is TRBV2 and J usage is TRBJ1-2; TRBD1 is a possible D gene (5 bases). This CDR3 contains 14 residues. The ends were cut back, 5 bases at V and 6 bases at J, with 16 bases in the middle. Germline V gene lookup returns CDR1 SNHLY and CDR2 FYNNEI. The CDR3 DNA follows: TGTGCCAGCAGTCCAAGGCGGGGGGGGAATGGCTACACCTTC. Protein: CASSPRRGGNGYTF.

The chain recombines TRBV12-3 or TRBV12-4 with TRBJ2-3; the D gene is possibly TRBD2 (6 bases). Trimming removed 3 bases at V and 2 bases at J, with 12 bases between. The CDR3 runs to 15 residues. The DNA of the CDR3 is TGTGCCAGCAGTTTTTTGGGACTGTCCACAGATACGCAGTATTTT. Residues: CASSFLGLSTDTQYF.

The genes are TRBV18 and TRBJ1-1; D remains ambiguous. V lost 3 bases and J lost 1, with 18 bases in between. This CDR3 spans 17 amino acids. In germline, CDR1 is KGHSH, CDR2 LQKENI. CDR3 amino acids: CASSPVGWSEGNTEAFF. CDR3 DNA sequence: TGTGCCAGCTCACCCGTTGGATGGAGCGAGGGGAACACTGAAGCTTTCTTT.

The chain uses TRBV28 and TRBJ1-1; D not certain. CDR1 is MDHEN and CDR2 is SYDVKM in the germline V gene. The CDR3 covers 10 residues. Trimming stripped 6 bases from V and 4 bases from J, with 3 bases between. For the CDR3, the DNA is TGTGCCAGCAGCACCACTGAAGCTTTCTTT. This gives the protein CASSTTEAFF.

The chain joins TRBV2 to TRBJ1-1; D not certain. From germline, CDR1 is SNHLY and CDR2 FYNNEI. The CDR3 length is 15 residues. V was shortened by 9 bases and J by 3 bases, with 20 bases between the two germline ends. Here the CDR3 DNA reads TGTGCCAGTGGGGAGTTCACCGGAATGGACACTGAAGCTTTCTTT. It translates to CASGEFTGMDTEAFF.

The chain is built from TRBV19 and TRBJ1-5; 10 bases line up with TRBD1. The length of the CDR3 is 14 residues. The trim removed 4 bases at V and 5 bases at J, leaving 2 bases unmatched. Germline values: CDR1 LNHDA, CDR2 SQIVND (reference sequence). In nucleotides, the CDR3 is TGTGCCAGTAGTACGACAGGGGGCTATCAGCCCCAGCATTTT. It is translated as CASSTTGGYQPQHF.

This clonotype was counted between two and nine times. This chain joins TRBV20-1 and TRBJ1-1, with D unclear. CDR1 and CDR2 (germline): DFQATT, SNEGSKA (reference sequence). V lost 3 bases to trimming and J lost 1 base, with 9 bases between them. The CDR3 contains 13 residues. The CDR3 here is CSASWWSNTEAFF. CDR3 nucleotides: TGCAGTGCTAGTTGGTGGTCGAACACTGAAGCTTTCTTT.

This rearrangement joins TRBV4-1 to TRBJ2-7, with 8 positions matching TRBD2. Trimming at V came to 4 bases and at J to 2 bases, leaving 4 bases not matched to a gene. The CDR3 sequence is 14 residues long. CDR1 is MGHRA and CDR2 is YSYEKL in the germline V gene. For the CDR3, the DNA is TGCGCCAGCAGCCCCCGGACTAGCACCTACGAGCAGTACTTC. Its translation: CASSPRTSTYEQYF.

The chain links TRBV5-4 to TRBJ2-2, with a tentative D call TRBD2 (6 bases). Per germline, CDR1 SGHNT and CDR2 YYREEE (reference sequence). The CDR3 runs to 15 residues. Trimming stripped 4 bases from V and 7 bases from J, with 17 bases between. The CDR3 here is CASSPEGTTIGELFF. The CDR3 coding sequence is TGTGCCAGCAGCCCGGAGGGGACCACTATCGGGGAGCTGTTTTTT.

This chain links TRBV5-1 with TRBJ1-1, with D maybe TRBD1 (5 bases). Germline V CDR1 and CDR2: SGHRS, YFSETQ. The CDR3 totals 16 residues. V lost 6 bases and J lost 1, with 19 bases in between. DNA of the CDR3: TGCGCCAGCATCCTTTGGGGGATCCAGGGGAACACTGAAGCTTTCTTT. It specifies CASILWGIQGNTEAFF.

This clonotype was counted ten times or more. The rearrangement links TRBV19 to TRBJ1-5; D is unresolved. The V and J ends lost 7 bases and 0 bases respectively, with 7 bases between them. CDR1 LNHDA and CDR2 SQIVND come from the germline V gene (reference sequence). The length of the CDR3 is 13 residues. Here the CDR3 DNA reads TGTGCCAGTATGAGGAATAGCAATCAGCCCCAGCATTTT. The encoded protein is CASMRNSNQPQHF.

This clonotype was observed a handful of times. In nucleotides, the CDR3 is TGTGCCAGCAGTGAAGCGTGGAACAGCCCCTATGGCTACACCTTC. Translated, it gives CASSEAWNSPYGYTF. The J gene is TRBJ1-2, the V gene TRBV6-1; no clear D gene. Germline V lookup: CDR1 MNHNS, CDR2 SASEGT. With 0 bases removed from V and 4 bases from J, the gap between germline ends came to 12 bases. This CDR3 region has 15 residues.